The clone carrying this TCR beta chain was observed at least ten times. It was RNA transcripts that yielded the amplified TCR beta CDR3 regions. HTBI primers were employed in a first-round RT-PCR of the TCR CDR3. A single record per CDR3 protein comes from TCRdb applying MiXCR to the multiplex PCR reads. Of about 400,000 distinct CDR3 sequences listed, about 15% were seen once; the top ten hold around a quarter. This sample stems from a study of T cells in Graves' hyperthyroidism and ophthalmopathy. Background on the study: Sampling of peripheral blood happened at initial diagnosis, prior to any treatment.

In germline, CDR1 is MDHEN, CDR2 SYDVKM. This CDR3 has 15 residues. V lost 5 bases and J 9 bases, leaving 20 bases between the germline ends. Subjects aged 18 to 65 presented with newly diagnosed hyperthyroidism of less than 2 months' duration. The chain recombines TRBV28 with TRBJ2-1; a possible D gene is TRBD1 (6 bases). The sequence derives from a woman aged 18-29 years with Graves' hyperthyroidism that later progressed to Graves' ophthalmopathy. Sequencing was done on a sample of blood. CDR3 DNA sequence: TGTGCCAGCAGTCTTGGAGGAGGTCAAGGGGGTGAGCAGTTCTTC. This gives the protein CASSLGGGQGGEQFF.